This T cell receptor (beta chain) was profiled in a study of T-cell memory formation after mild COVID-19. The CDR3 is 14 amino acids. Germline V gene lookup returns CDR1 DFQATT and CDR2 SNEGSKA (reference sequence). V was trimmed by 3 bases and J by 2 bases, leaving 13 bases between them. This clonotype was detected only a few times. MiXCR, run by TCRdb on the 5' RACE reads, gives a single entry per CDR3 protein. The sample carries 500,000 to 600,000 distinct CDR3 sequences, roughly 18% recorded once. The specimen was PBMCs or a T cell subset sorted from them (not recorded which). The J gene is TRBJ1-2, the V gene TRBV20-1; no definite D call. The clonotype was recovered from an adult woman who had mild COVID-19 (a few samples of this study predate the infection). Cell type and time point are not known. This CDR3 is CSASSRGRNYGYTF. The CDR3 coding sequence is TGCAGTGCTAGTAGCCGAGGACGCAACTATGGCTACACCTTC.